This note documents a single T cell receptor beta chain sequence. This specimen comes from a study of blood T cell repertoires in COVID-19. Study-wide background: Acute and convalescent COVID-19 samples came from the United States, Italy and Spain. T cells, B-cell-depleted T cells, or PBMCs provided the cDNA or gDNA that served as material.

Source study methods: Reference gene primer amplification gave estimated nucleated cell counts. The data were produced by immunoSEQ multiplex PCR, yet TCRdb's version contains in-frame clones alone and is incomplete. The V and J calls and clone size come from that table; D and trimming were worked out from the DNA. This sample yields 170,000 or so clones, of which roughly 84% are seen a single time; less than 3.5% belongs to the top ten. This CDR3 has 17 amino acids. V was shortened by 4 bases and J by 5 bases, with 24 bases between the two germline ends. This sequence originates from a woman aged 55 to 70 with acute or convalescent COVID-19. The rearrangement uses TRBV5-3 and TRBJ2-5, with D possibly matching TRBD2 (5 bases). Being an ORF, TRBV5-3 has a function that is uncertain. The sample consisted of peripheral blood. The CDR3 bases are TGTGCCAGAAGCGGTCTTAGTGTCAGGCCGACGGGGGAGACCCAGTACTTC. Protein product: CARSGLSVRPTGETQYF.